These 24 T cell receptor beta chains share one sample of origin, sequenced in a study of blood T cell repertoires in COVID-19. TCRdb keeps only in-frame clones here, not all; method: immunoSEQ multiplex PCR. There are some 70,000 clones in the sample; 88% occur only once, and about 43% lies in the top ten. Source material: peripheral blood. The source is a woman aged 55 to 70 with COVID-19, enrolled during active disease.

The genes are TRBV7-7 and TRBJ2-1, with TRBD2 identical over 8 bases. The CDR3 loop spans 15 amino acids. Trimming took 8 bases from V and 4 from J; bases not matched to a gene: 10. Germline CDR1 reads SSHAT; CDR2 reads FNYEAQ (reference sequence). Here the CDR3 DNA reads TGTGCCAGCTCCGGGGGGGAGGGACCTTACAATGAGCAGTTCTTC. This sequence encodes CASSGGEGPYNEQFF.

The V gene is TRBV7-9, the J gene TRBJ1-1; 7 bases fit TRBD1. The CDR3 sequence is 14 residues long. CDR1 and CDR2 from the germline V gene are SEHNR and FQNEAQ (reference sequence). Trimming took 5 bases from V and 3 from J; bases not matched to a gene: 6. The DNA of the CDR3 is TGTGCCAGCAGCCAAAGACAGGGTGACACTGAAGCTTTCTTT. It yields the protein CASSQRQGDTEAFF.

The rearrangement joins TRBV7-9 to TRBJ1-4; perhaps TRBD1 as D (6 bases). The CDR3 is 14 residues long. CDR1 is SEHNR, CDR2 FQNEAQ, per germline (reference sequence). The V gene lost 5 bases and the J gene lost 4 bases, with 11 bases spanning the gap. The CDR3 coding sequence is TGTGCCAGCAGCCCCAACAGGGTTAATGAAAAACTGTTTTTT. It specifies CASSPNRVNEKLFF. The full variable domain, its missing parts supplied by reference TRBV7-9 and TRBJ1-4, is DTGVSQNPRHKITKRGQNVTFRCDPISEHNRLYWYRQTLGQGPEFLTYFQNEAQLEKSRLLSDRFSAERPKGSFSTLEIQRTEQGDSAMYLCASSPNRVNEKLFFGSGTQLSVL.

The chain employs TRBV11-2 and TRBJ2-7; no clear D. Per germline, CDR1 SGHAT and CDR2 FQNNGV. V lost 1 base and J 4 bases, leaving 17 bases between the germline ends. The CDR3 has 16 amino acids. CDR3 protein: CASSLGISARAYEQYF. CDR3 bases: TGTGCCAGCAGCTTAGGAATAAGTGCGAGAGCGTACGAGCAGTACTTC.

The CDR3 DNA follows: TGTGCCAGCAGTTCAGGGATAGCCCAGCCCCAGCATTTT. It translates to CASSSGIAQPQHF. V and J are TRBV12-3 or TRBV12-4 and TRBJ1-5, with D possibly being TRBD1 (5 bases). CDR3 length equals 13 residues. V lost 4 bases and J lost 7, with 11 bases in between.

This chain uses TRBV5-6 with TRBJ1-1; D might be TRBD1 (5 bases). V was pared by 0 bases and J by 7 bases, with 10 bases between. This CDR3 is built from 13 residues. Per the germline V gene, CDR1 is SGHDT and CDR2 is YYEEEE. Written as DNA, the CDR3 is TGTGCCAGCAGCTTGGCAAACAGGTATGAAGCTTTCTTT. It codes for CASSLANRYEAFF. The variable domain in full, with the rest retrieved from reference TRBV5-6 and TRBJ1-1, is DAGVTQSPTHLIKTRGQQVTLRCSPKSGHDTVSWYQQALGQGPQFIFQYYEEEERQRGNFPDRFSGHQFPNYSSELNVNALLLGDSALYLCASSLANRYEAFFGQGTRLTVV.

This clone was seen more than once but under ten times. The rearrangement links TRBV9 to TRBJ1-6; no firm D call. Germline V CDR1 and CDR2: SGDLS, YYNGEE. V lost 3 bases to trimming and J lost 1 base, with 11 bases between them. The CDR3 is made up of 16 amino acids. The CDR3 is CASSDAVGSYNSPLHF. In DNA form, the CDR3 reads TGTGCCAGCAGCGATGCAGTCGGGTCCTATAATTCACCCCTCCACTTT.

The chain combines TRBV6-2 or TRBV6-3 with TRBJ1-6; TRBD1 matches at 10 bases. The CDR3 extends over 16 amino acids. The V gene's germline CDR1 is MNHEY and CDR2 SVGEGT. V shed 4 bases and J 9 bases; nucleotides not matched to a gene: 9. CDR3 residues: CASSSSTGTGVSPLHF. CDR3 sequence (DNA): TGTGCCAGCAGTTCCTCGACAGGGACAGGGGTTTCACCCCTCCACTTT.

This clone occurred once. The rearrangement uses TRBV29-1 and TRBJ1-6; D ambiguous. In germline, CDR1 is SQVTM, CDR2 ANQGSEA. The CDR3 totals 13 residues. The V and J ends lost 4 bases and 9 bases respectively, with 13 bases between them. CDR3 in DNA: TGCAGCGTTGGGGAGAGCGCATTTTCACCCCTCCACTTT. Protein: CSVGESAFSPLHF.

The chain joins TRBV6-2 or TRBV6-3 to TRBJ2-1; D not certain. Germline CDR1 reads MNHEY; CDR2 reads SVGEGT. The CDR3 runs to 17 residues. V shed 0 bases and J shed 2 bases, with 14 bases lying between them. CDR3 nucleotide sequence: TGTGCCAGCAGTTACTCGATCGCAGATACCACCTACAATGAGCAGTTCTTC. This translates into CASSYSIADTTYNEQFF.

V is TRBV7-9 and J is TRBJ1-1; maybe TRBD1 (6 bases). V lost 5 bases and J 7 bases, leaving 11 bases between the germline ends. The CDR3 extends over 12 amino acids. Looked up from germline, CDR1 is SEHNR and CDR2 is FQNEAQ (reference sequence). DNA of the CDR3: TGTGCCAGCAGCCCCGGGACAAGTGAAGCTTTCTTT. Translated, it gives CASSPGTSEAFF.

The V gene is TRBV19, the J gene TRBJ2-7; 11 nucleotides line up with TRBD2. Germline V lookup: CDR1 LNHDA, CDR2 SQIVND (reference sequence). V was clipped by 7 bases and J by 6 bases; unmatched bases: 5. This CDR3 is built from 13 residues. The CDR3 sequence: CASKLAGAGEQYF. CDR3 nucleotide sequence: TGTGCCAGTAAACTAGCGGGAGCGGGCGAGCAGTACTTC.

This clone has a single count. The chain links TRBV3-1 (or the pseudogene TRBV3-2) to TRBJ1-2; 9 nucleotides match TRBD1. In germline, CDR1 is LGHDT, CDR2 YNNKEL (reference sequence). V lost 3 bases and J lost 2; bases outside the gene matches: 7. The CDR3 totals 16 residues. In DNA, the CDR3 is TGTGCCAGCAGCCAGCTGGGGGGGACAGGGAACTATGGCTACACCTTC. Translation: CASSQLGGTGNYGYTF.

The V and J genes are TRBV7-2 and TRBJ2-3; 12 nucleotides line up with TRBD2. There are 15 residues in the CDR3. Germline V lookup: CDR1 SGHTA, CDR2 FQGNSA. The J segment lost 5 bases and the V segment lost 5 bases, leaving 5 bases of the junction unmatched. CDR3 loop: CASSVGLAGIDTQYF. DNA of the CDR3: TGTGCCAGCAGCGTAGGACTAGCGGGGATAGATACGCAGTATTTT.

This chain uses TRBV6-5 with TRBJ1-1, with TRBD1 matching 7 bases. V was clipped by 5 bases and J by 4 bases; unmatched bases: 10. The CDR3 is made up of 15 amino acids. Germline-derived CDR1 and CDR2 are MNHEY and SVGAGI. The CDR3 DNA reads as TGTGCCAGCAGTACACCGGGACAGATATTCACTGAAGCTTTCTTT. Translating gives CASSTPGQIFTEAFF.

The gene calls are TRBV5-4 and TRBJ2-2; TRBD2 matches at 12 bases. This CDR3 is 18 amino acids long. Germline lookup yields CDR1 SGHNT and CDR2 YYREEE (reference sequence). V was clipped by 0 bases and J by 3 bases; unmatched bases: 6. The CDR3 loop reads CASSLDASGGADTGELFF. DNA of the CDR3: TGTGCCAGCAGCTTGGATGCTAGCGGGGGGGCGGACACCGGGGAGCTGTTTTTT. Using reference TRBV5-4 and TRBJ2-2 for the parts outside the CDR3, the full variable domain is ETGVTQSPTHLIKTRGQQVTLRCSSQSGHNTVSWYQQALGQGPQFIFQYYREEENGRGNFPPRFSGLQFPNYSSELNVNALELDDSALYLCASSLDASGGADTGELFFGEGSRLTVL.

The chain employs TRBV5-1 and TRBJ1-4; D gene uncertain. The germline CDR1 and CDR2 sequences are SGHRS and YFSETQ. Trimming left V 4 bases short and J 6 bases short, with 13 bases between. This CDR3 comprises 14 residues. The CDR3 DNA reads TGCGCCAGCAGCCCCGGGGTTCATGATGAAAAACTGTTTTTT. Protein: CASSPGVHDEKLFF.

The rearrangement uses TRBV30 and TRBJ1-5; TRBD1 aligns across 7 bases. The CDR3 runs 15 residues. V shed 0 bases, J shed 4 bases, and the junction held 6 bases outside the gene matches. Germline assignment: CDR1 GTSNPN and CDR2 SVGIG (reference sequence). The CDR3 protein is CAWSVLQGVNQPQHF. The CDR3 region has the DNA TGTGCCTGGAGTGTACTGCAGGGGGTGAATCAGCCCCAGCATTTT.

The chain carries TRBV27 and TRBJ1-1, with D maybe TRBD1 (5 bases). V was cut by 2 bases and J by 2 bases, with 9 bases left in between. In germline, CDR1 is MNHEY, CDR2 SMNVEV (reference sequence). This CDR3 region has 14 residues. The CDR3 nucleotides read TGTGCCAGCAGTTTAGTGGGGCTAAACACTGAAGCTTTCTTT. This encodes CASSLVGLNTEAFF.

The chain combines TRBV18 with TRBJ2-3; 9 bases fit TRBD2. The germline V gene encodes CDR1 KGHSH and CDR2 LQKENI. J gave up 4 bases and V 0 bases, and 5 bases lay outside the gene matches. CDR3 length: 16 residues. CDR3 DNA sequence: TGTGCCAGCTCACCACCGTACGCGGGGGGGCCAGATACGCAGTATTTT. This gives the protein CASSPPYAGGPDTQYF.

The chain combines TRBV27 with TRBJ1-3, with TRBD1 identical over 9 bases. In germline, CDR1 is MNHEY, CDR2 SMNVEV (reference sequence). The CDR3 length is 16 residues. J gave up 2 bases and V 7 bases, and 9 bases lay outside the gene matches. The DNA of the CDR3 is TGTGCCAGCACCTCGGCCCGGGACAGGGCTGGAAACACCATATATTTT. Amino acid sequence: CASTSARDRAGNTIYF.

V usage is TRBV10-3 and J usage is TRBJ1-6; TRBD1 aligns across 10 bases. This CDR3 spans 15 amino acids. Germline trimming cut 5 bases from V and 10 bases from J; bases unmatched to any gene: 8. Germline CDR1 reads ENHRY; CDR2 reads SYGVKD. The CDR3: CAISNGQGEGSPLHF. DNA of the CDR3: TGTGCCATCAGTAATGGACAGGGGGAAGGATCACCCCTCCACTTT.

The rearrangement links TRBV7-9 to TRBJ1-2; 9 bases match TRBD1. J lost 5 bases, V lost 5 bases, and 3 bases had no gene match. This CDR3 has 13 amino acids. Germline CDR1 is SEHNR and CDR2 is FQNEAQ (reference sequence). The CDR3 sequence: CASSTGQGYGYTF. The CDR3 coding sequence is TGTGCCAGCAGCACCGGACAGGGGTATGGCTACACCTTC. Full variable domain (outside the CDR3, taken from reference TRBV7-9 and TRBJ1-2): DTGVSQNPRHKITKRGQNVTFRCDPISEHNRLYWYRQTLGQGPEFLTYFQNEAQLEKSRLLSDRFSAERPKGSFSTLEIQRTEQGDSAMYLCASSTGQGYGYTFGSGTRLTVV.

The rearrangement links TRBV5-5 to TRBJ2-1, with 10 bases that match TRBD2. This CDR3 contains 16 residues. Trimming cost V 3 bases and J 6 bases; bases outside gene matches: 9. Per germline, CDR1 SGHKS and CDR2 YYEKEE (reference sequence). For the CDR3, the DNA is TGTGCCAGCAGCTCTGCGAGCGGGAGGGCCCTCAATGAGCAGTTCTTC. Amino acid sequence: CASSSASGRALNEQFF.